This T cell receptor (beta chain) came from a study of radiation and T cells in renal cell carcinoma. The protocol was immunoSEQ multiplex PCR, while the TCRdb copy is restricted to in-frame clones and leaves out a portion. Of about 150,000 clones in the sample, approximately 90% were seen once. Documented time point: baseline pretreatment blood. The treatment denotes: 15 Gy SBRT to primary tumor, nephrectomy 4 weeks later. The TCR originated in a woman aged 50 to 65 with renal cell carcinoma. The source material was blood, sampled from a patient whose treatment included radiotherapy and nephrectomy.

The CDR3 DNA reads as TGCGCCAGCAGCCCCCAGACAGGGAGGGTGAATTCACCCCTCCACTTT. Protein product: CASSPQTGRVNSPLHF. The rearrangement links TRBV5-1 to TRBJ1-6; TRBD1 aligns across 7 bases. Germline V gene lookup returns CDR1 SGHRS and CDR2 YFSETQ. The junction had 11 bases not matched to a gene; V was cut back by 4 bases and J by 7 bases. The CDR3 extends over 16 amino acids.